The T cell receptor beta chain described here comes from a study of blood T cells in healthy people across ages. Study-wide results and limits: The study found TCR beta diversity correlated strongly with naive T cell percentage.

Germline V gene sequence: CDR1 SGHTA, CDR2 FQGTGA. The CDR3 length is 16 residues. A second PCR, run for roughly 7 to 11 cycles, used a sample-barcoded 5' primer plus a J-beta primer mix. One entry per CDR3 protein, called by TCRdb with MiXCR from the 5' RACE reads. The data contain some 890,000 distinct CDR3 sequences, 25% to 35% of them singletons. This clonotype was found a few times. As yet, its antigen is unknown. This same sample was also taken into another study, of T cells of mothers and their children. That study reports: Second-PCR primer M1S introduced sample barcodes and 2-4 random nucleotides.

The sequence came from a woman aged 40 to 50 in good health. Specimen: blood. The chain recombines TRBV7-3 with TRBJ2-1, with D possibly TRBD2 on 5 matching bases. The J call may be mistaken, given a closer DNA end match to TRBJ2-7. CDR3 in DNA: TGTGCCAGCAGCCGCAACGGGGAGAGCTCCTACAATGAGCAGTACTTC. It yields the protein CASSRNGESSYNEQYF.